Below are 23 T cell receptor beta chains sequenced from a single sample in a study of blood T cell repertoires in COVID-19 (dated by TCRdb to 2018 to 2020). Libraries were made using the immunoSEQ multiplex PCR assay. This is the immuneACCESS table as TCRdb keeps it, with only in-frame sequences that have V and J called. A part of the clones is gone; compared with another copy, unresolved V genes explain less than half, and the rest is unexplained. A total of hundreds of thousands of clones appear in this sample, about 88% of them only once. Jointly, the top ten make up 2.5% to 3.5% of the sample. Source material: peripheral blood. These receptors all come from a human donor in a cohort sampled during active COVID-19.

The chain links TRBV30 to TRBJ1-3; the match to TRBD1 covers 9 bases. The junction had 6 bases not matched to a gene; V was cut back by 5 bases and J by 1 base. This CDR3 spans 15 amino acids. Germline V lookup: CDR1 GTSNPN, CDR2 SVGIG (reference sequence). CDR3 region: CAWAQGADSGNTIYF. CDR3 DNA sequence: TGTGCCTGGGCACAGGGGGCAGATTCTGGAAACACCATATATTTT.

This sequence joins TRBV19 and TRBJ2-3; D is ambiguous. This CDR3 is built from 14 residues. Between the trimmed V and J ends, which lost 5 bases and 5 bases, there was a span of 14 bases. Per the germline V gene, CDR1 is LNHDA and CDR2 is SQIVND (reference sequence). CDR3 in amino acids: CASSGQVGQDTQYF. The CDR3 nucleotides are TGTGCCAGTAGTGGGCAAGTGGGCCAAGATACGCAGTATTTT.

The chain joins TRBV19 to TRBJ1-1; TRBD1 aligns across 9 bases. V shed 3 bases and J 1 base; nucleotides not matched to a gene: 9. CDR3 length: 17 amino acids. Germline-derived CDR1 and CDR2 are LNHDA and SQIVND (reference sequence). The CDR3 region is CASSMVRDRVGNTEAFF. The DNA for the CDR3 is TGTGCCAGTAGTATGGTCCGGGACAGGGTGGGGAACACTGAAGCTTTCTTT.

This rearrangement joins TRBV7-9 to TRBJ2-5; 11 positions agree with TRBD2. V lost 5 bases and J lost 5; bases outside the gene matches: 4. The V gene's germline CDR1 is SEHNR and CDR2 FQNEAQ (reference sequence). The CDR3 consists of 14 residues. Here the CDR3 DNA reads TGTGCCAGCAGCCCGACTAGCGGGGCGGAGACCCAGTACTTC. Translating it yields CASSPTSGAETQYF.

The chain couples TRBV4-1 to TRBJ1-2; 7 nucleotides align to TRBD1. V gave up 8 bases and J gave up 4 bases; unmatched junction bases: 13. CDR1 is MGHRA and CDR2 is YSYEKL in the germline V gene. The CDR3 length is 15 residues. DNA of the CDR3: TGCGCCAGCCGTCCTGAGGGGGCGGGCTCCTATGGCTACACCTTC. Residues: CASRPEGAGSYGYTF.

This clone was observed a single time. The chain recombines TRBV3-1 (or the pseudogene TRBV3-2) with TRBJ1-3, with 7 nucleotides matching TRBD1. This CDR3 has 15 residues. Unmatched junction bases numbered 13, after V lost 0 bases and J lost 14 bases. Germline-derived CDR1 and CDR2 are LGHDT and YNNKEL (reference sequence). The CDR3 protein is CASSQDPMKGQPVYF. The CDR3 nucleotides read TGTGCCAGCAGCCAAGATCCAATGAAGGGACAGCCAGTATATTTT.

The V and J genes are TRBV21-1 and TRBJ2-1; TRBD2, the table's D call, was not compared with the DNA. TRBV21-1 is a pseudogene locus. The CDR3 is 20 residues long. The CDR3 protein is CASSMGGLAGCIGFYNEQFF. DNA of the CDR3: TGTGCCAGCAGCATGGGGGGACTAGCCGGGTGTATTGGTTTCTACAATGAGCAGTTCTTC.

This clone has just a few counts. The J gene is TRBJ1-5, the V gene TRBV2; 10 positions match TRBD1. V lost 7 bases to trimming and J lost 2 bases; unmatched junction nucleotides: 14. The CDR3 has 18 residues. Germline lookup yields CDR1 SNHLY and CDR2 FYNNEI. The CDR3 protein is CASILSKGTGAGNQPQHF. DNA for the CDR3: TGTGCCAGCATTCTTAGTAAAGGGACAGGGGCGGGCAATCAGCCCCAGCATTTT.

The CDR3 is CASSTPAGTETQYF. CDR3 nucleotides: TGTGCCAGCAGTACCCCAGCGGGGACAGAGACCCAGTACTTC. The chain combines TRBV6-2 or TRBV6-3 with TRBJ2-5, with 7 nucleotides matching TRBD2. The J segment lost 4 bases and the V segment lost 5 bases, leaving 7 bases of the junction unmatched. Germline V gene lookup returns CDR1 MNHEY and CDR2 SVGEGT. This CDR3 contains 14 residues.

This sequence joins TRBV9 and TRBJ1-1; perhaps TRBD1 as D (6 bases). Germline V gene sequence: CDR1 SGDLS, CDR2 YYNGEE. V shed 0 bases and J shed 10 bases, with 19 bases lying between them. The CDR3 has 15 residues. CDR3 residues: CASSVASSGDDGAFF. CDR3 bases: TGTGCCAGCAGCGTAGCAAGTTCAGGGGATGACGGAGCTTTCTTT.

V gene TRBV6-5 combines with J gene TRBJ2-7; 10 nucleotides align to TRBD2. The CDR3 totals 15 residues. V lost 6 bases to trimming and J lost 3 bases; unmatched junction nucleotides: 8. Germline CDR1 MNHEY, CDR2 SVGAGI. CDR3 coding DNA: TGTGCCAGCAGATACGTAGCGGGGGGCCTCTACGAGCAGTACTTC. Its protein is CASRYVAGGLYEQYF.

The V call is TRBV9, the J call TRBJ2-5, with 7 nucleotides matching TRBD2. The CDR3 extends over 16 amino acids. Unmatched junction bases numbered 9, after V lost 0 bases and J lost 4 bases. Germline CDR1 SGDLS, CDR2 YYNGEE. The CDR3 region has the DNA TGTGCCAGCAGCGTAGGCTCAGGGAGGGAGGGAGAGACCCAGTACTTC. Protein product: CASSVGSGREGETQYF.

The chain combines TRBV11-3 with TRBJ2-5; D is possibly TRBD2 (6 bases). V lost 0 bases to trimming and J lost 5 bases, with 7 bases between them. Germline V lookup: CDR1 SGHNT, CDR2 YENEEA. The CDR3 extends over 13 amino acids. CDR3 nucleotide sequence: TGTGCCAGCAGCTTAGACAGCGGGGAGACCCAGTACTTC. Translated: CASSLDSGETQYF.

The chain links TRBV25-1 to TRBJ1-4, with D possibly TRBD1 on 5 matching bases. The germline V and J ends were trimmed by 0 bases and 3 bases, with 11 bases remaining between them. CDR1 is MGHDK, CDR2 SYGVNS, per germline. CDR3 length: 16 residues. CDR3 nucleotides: TGTGCCAGCAGTGAATATAGGGGCAGCCCTAATGAAAAACTGTTTTTT. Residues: CASSEYRGSPNEKLFF.

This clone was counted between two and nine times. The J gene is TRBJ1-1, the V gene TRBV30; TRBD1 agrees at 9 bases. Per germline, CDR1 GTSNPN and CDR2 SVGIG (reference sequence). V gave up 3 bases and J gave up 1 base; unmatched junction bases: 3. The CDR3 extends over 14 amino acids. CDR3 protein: CAWRLQGANTEAFF. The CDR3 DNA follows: TGTGCCTGGAGGTTACAGGGGGCGAACACTGAAGCTTTCTTT. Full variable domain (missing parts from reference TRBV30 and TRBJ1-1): SQTIHQWPATLVQPVGSPLSLECTVEGTSNPNLYWYRQAAGRGLQLLFYSVGIGQISSEVPQNLSASRPQDRQFILSSKKLLLSDSGFYLCAWRLQGANTEAFFGQGTRLTVV.

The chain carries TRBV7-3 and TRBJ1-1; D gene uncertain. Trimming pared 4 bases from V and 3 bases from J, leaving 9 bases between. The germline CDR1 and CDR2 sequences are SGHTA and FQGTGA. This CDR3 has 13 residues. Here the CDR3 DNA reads TGTGCCAGCAGCTCAAAACGGGACACTGAAGCTTTCTTT. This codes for CASSSKRDTEAFF.

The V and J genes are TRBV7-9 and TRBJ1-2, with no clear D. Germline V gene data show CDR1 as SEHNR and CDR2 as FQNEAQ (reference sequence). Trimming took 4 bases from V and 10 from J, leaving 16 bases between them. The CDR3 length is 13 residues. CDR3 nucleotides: TGTGCCAGCAGCTCCGTCACGGAGACCTCCTACACCTTC. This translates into CASSSVTETSYTF.

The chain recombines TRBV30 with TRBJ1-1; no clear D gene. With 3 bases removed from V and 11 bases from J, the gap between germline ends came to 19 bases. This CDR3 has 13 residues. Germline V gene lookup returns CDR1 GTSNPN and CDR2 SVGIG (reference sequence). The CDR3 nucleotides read TGTGCCTGGAGGGAACCCGGTTCTAGCGACGCTTTCTTT. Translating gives CAWREPGSSDAFF.

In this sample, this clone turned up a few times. In nucleotides, the CDR3 is TGTGCCAGCAGTGGAGGGAGGAATCAGCCCCAGCATTTT. Protein sequence: CASSGGRNQPQHF. The chain uses TRBV2 and TRBJ1-5; D is uncertain. V was trimmed by 4 bases and J by 4 bases, leaving 8 bases between them. Looked up from germline, CDR1 is SNHLY and CDR2 is FYNNEI. This CDR3 comprises 13 residues.

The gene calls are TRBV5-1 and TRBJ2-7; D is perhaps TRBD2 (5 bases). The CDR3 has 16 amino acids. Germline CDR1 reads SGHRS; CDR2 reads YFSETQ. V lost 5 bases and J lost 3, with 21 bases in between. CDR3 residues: CASRPLISSEDYEQYF. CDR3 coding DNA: TGCGCCAGCAGGCCCCTCATTAGTAGCGAAGACTACGAGCAGTACTTC.

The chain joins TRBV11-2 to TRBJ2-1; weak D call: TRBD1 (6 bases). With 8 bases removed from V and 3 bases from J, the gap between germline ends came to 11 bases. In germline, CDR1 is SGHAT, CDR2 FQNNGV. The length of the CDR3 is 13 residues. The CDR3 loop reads CASSEGDYNEQFF. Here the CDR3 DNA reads TGTGCCAGCTCTGAGGGGGACTACAATGAGCAGTTCTTC.

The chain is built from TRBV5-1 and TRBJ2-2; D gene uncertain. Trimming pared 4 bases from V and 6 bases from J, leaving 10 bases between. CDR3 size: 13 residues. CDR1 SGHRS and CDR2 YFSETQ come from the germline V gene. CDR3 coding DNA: TGCGCCAGCAGCCGCCCCACGGCCGGGGAGCTGTTTTTT. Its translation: CASSRPTAGELFF.

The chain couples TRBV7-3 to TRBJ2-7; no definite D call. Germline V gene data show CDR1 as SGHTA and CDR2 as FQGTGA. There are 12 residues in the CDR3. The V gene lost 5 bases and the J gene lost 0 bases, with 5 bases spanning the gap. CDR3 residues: CASSPSSYEQYF. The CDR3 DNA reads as TGTGCCAGCAGCCCGAGCTCCTACGAGCAGTACTTC.